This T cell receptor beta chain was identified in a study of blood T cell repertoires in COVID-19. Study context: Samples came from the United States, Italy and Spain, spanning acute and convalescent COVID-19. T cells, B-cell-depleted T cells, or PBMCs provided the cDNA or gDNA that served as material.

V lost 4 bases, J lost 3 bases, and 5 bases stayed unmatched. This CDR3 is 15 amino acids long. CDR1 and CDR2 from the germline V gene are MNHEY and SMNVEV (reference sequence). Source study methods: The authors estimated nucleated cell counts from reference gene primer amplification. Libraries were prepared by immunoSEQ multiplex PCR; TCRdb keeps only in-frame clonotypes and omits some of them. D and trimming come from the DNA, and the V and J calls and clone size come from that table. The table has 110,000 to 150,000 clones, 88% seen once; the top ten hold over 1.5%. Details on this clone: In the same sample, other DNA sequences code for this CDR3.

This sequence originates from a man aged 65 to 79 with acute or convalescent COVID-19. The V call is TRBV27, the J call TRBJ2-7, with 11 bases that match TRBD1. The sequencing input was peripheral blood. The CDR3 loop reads CASSSGQGAVYEQYF. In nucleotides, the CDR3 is TGTGCCAGCAGTTCCGGACAGGGGGCTGTCTACGAGCAGTACTTC.